The sequence of this T cell receptor beta chain was determined in a study of CD8 T cells in ankylosing spondylitis. Study-wide points: Reports say disease-linked clones showed up significantly more in matched ankylosing spondylitis synovial fluid.

TCRdb ran MiXCR on the 5' RACE reads and lists one entry per CDR3 protein. Of 250,000 to 300,000 distinct CDR3 sequences in the sample, approximately 20% were seen once. This clonotype was counted a few times. Its antigen is undetermined. Trimming pared 0 bases from V and 6 bases from J, leaving 7 bases between. The CDR3 length is 13 residues. The sequence derives from a male donor with ankylosing spondylitis or in good health (not recorded which). This sequence joins TRBV12-3 or TRBV12-4 and TRBJ2-3; no clear D. The specimen was blood, either unsorted or a sorted T cell fraction (not recorded which). CDR3 DNA: TGTGCCAGCAGTTTAGCGCCCGGGGATACGCAGTATTTT. Residues: CASSLAPGDTQYF.